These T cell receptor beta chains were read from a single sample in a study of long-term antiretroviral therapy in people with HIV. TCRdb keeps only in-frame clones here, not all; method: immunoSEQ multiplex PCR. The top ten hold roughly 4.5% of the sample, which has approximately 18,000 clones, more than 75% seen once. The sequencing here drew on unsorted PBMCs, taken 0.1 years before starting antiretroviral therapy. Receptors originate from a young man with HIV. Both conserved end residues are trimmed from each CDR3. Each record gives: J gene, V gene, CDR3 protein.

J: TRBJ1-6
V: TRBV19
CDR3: ASSSSGSSYNSPLH

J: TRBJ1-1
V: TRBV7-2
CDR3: ASSRFLTRGETEAF

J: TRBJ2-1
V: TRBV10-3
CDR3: AISDPRVNEQF

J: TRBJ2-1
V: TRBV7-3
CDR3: ASSLASSGGAYNEQF

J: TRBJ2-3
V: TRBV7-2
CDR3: ASSFERGGGTQY

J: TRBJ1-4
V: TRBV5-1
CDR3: ASNPGISGTNEKLF

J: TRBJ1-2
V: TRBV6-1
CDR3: ASSEARETGGHGYT

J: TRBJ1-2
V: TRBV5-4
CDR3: ASSPDGAGYGYT

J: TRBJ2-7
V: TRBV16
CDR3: ASSQSGTGSLPVRYEQY

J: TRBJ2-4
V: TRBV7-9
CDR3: ASSKRDNDIQY

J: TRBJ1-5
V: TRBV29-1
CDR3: SVERTGDQPQH

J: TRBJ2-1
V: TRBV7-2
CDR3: ASSLAGRGGYNEQF

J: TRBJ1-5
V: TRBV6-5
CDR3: ASSYSVGDNQPQH

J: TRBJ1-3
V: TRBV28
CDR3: ASTLRDSSSGNTIY

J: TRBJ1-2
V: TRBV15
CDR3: ATSEDRASLRGYT

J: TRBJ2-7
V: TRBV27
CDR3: ASSFGGAAYEQY

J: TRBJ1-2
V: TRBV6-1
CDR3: ASSEPYTNYGYT

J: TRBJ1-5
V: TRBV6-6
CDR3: ASRPGGNQPQH

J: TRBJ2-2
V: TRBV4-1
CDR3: ASSQANRAGAPGELF

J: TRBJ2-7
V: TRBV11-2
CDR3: ASSPLRGGYEQY

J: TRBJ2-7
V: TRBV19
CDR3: ASSRTGAVGYEQY

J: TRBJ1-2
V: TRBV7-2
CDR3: ASSLFRGGYT

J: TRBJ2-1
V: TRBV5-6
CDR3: ASSSRDTVLRSYNEQF

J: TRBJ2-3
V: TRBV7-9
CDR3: ASSFRDRASTDTQY

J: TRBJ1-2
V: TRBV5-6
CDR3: ASSLDSNYGYT

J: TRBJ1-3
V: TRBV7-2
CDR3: ASSFGPSNTIY

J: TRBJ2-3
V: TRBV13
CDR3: ASSLPTRGTDTQY

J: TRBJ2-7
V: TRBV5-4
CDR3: ASSWNGGALDEQY

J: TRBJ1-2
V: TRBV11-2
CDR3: ASSFGRFGGKGGYT

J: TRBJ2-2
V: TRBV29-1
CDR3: SVGRGFTGELF

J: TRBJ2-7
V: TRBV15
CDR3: ATSRGYREFKNEQY

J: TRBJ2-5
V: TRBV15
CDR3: ATSRGPSGGLETQY

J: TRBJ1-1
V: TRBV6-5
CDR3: ASSTRVEAF

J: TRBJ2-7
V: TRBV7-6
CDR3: ASDEQY

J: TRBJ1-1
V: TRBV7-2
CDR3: ASSLGEDTEAF

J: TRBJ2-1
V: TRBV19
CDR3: ASSNRANEQF

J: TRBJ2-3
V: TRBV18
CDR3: ASSKLAGLDTQY

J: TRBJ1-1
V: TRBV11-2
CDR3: ASSFDRNTEAF

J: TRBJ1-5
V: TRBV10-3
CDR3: AISESPAPHSNQPQH

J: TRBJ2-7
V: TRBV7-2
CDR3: ASSFGLADYEQY

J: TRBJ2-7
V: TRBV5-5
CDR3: ASSYTPGTGTEEQY

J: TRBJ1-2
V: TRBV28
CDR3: ASSLRGKGAFGYT

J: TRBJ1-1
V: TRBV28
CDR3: ASSLEHRGGTEAF

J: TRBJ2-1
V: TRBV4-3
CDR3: ASSQTAGLAGSEQF